The rows below give T cell receptor beta chains drawn from one sample of a study of T cells after yellow fever vaccination. MiXCR, applied by TCRdb to the 5' RACE reads, yields one record per CDR3 protein. The table has some 500,000 distinct CDR3 sequences, 13% seen once. Sequencing was performed on PBMCs, taken on the day of the yellow fever booster vaccination. These receptors were obtained from a man aged 25 to 40 who received the YFV17D yellow fever vaccine. Each CDR3 is given with its conserved first and last residue. A D gene is named only where the DNA matches it firmly. The listing skips clone size in some rows; elsewhere it reads once, few, many or a size class.

j_gene	len	d_gene	abundance	v_gene	CDR3aa
TRBJ2-1	10	-	many	TRBV20-1	CSAGYNEQFF
TRBJ2-2	16	TRBD2	few	TRBV5-1	CASSLWLAENTGELFF
TRBJ2-4	14	-	many	TRBV3-1	CASRPAEAKNIQYF
TRBJ1-6	18	TRBD1	-	TRBV11-1	CASSLALSGTGLDSPLHF
TRBJ2-3	15	TRBD2	-	TRBV12-3/TRBV12-4	CASRGLLADTDTQYF
TRBJ2-1	16	-	-	TRBV5-1	CASSSALTASHNEQFF
TRBJ2-6	15	-	few	TRBV20-1	CSAISRGSGANVLTF
TRBJ2-7	17	TRBD1	-	TRBV19	CASSIGSRDRVSYEQYF
TRBJ2-7	11	-	-	TRBV5-4	CASSFGGTRYF
TRBJ2-2	15	-	few	TRBV24-1	CATSDSEGLSGELFF
TRBJ2-7	14	-	few	TRBV6-2/TRBV6-3	CASSYVAWSDEQYF
TRBJ2-3	15	-	few	TRBV5-1	CASSLFGTGEDTQYF
TRBJ2-1	15	-	-	TRBV7-2	CASSSLEWIYNEQFF
TRBJ2-2	15	-	few	TRBV11-2	CASSLQGGNTGELFF
TRBJ2-1	17	TRBD2	many	TRBV7-9	CASSATPIGTSINEQFF
TRBJ2-3	17	TRBD2	few	TRBV27	CASSTGLAGGPADTQYF
TRBJ1-1	12	-	-	TRBV18	CASSLQNSEAFF
TRBJ2-1	18	TRBD2	-	TRBV12-3/TRBV12-4	CASTEPPTSGGSYNEQFF
TRBJ2-1	16	-	few	TRBV25-1	CASSEYLQAEGREQFF
TRBJ2-5	16	TRBD2	-	TRBV5-1	CASTLFAGGPRETQYF
TRBJ2-7	15	TRBD2	few	TRBV10-2	CASSSRSGGGYEQYF
TRBJ2-7	16	-	few	TRBV27	CASSFTPGRTTYEQYF
TRBJ2-4	19	TRBD2	few	TRBV6-2/TRBV6-3	CASSYRDPRTSGFKNIQYF
TRBJ2-1	15	TRBD2	-	TRBV25-1	CASRTVLAGGGEQFF
TRBJ2-5	17	-	few	TRBV10-3	CAISAPGATRRKETQYF
TRBJ2-3	19	TRBD2	few	TRBV12-3/TRBV12-4	CASESKRLAGVNSTDTQYF
TRBJ2-7	16	TRBD1	-	TRBV7-2	CASSGSPGQGKGEQYF
TRBJ2-5	13	-	few	TRBV28	CASKPDAQETQYF
TRBJ2-1	15	TRBD2	few	TRBV7-2	CASSHLGLAGYEQFF
TRBJ1-5	15	-	-	TRBV18	CASSDGGIGDQPQHF
TRBJ1-3	17	TRBD1	-	TRBV18	CASSPNSGTGNRNTIYF
TRBJ2-5	12	-	-	TRBV29-1	CSVSTRSETQYF
TRBJ2-1	17	TRBD2	-	TRBV12-3/TRBV12-4	CASSLDWREGQVNEQFF
TRBJ2-3	15	-	-	TRBV7-3	CASRASNLGTDTQYF
TRBJ2-5	14	-	few	TRBV5-1	CASSSGAAQETQYF
TRBJ2-3	17	TRBD2	few	TRBV5-1	CASSKGTSGASTDTQYF
TRBJ2-3	19	TRBD2	-	TRBV28	CASSLPTLGLAGRADTQYF
TRBJ2-4	12	-	-	TRBV28	CASSHRGNIQYF
TRBJ2-5	14	TRBD1	many	TRBV27	CAAGARGRVETQYF
TRBJ2-3	14	-	many	TRBV7-2	CASSFRGGTDTQYF
TRBJ2-6	19	TRBD1	few	TRBV11-1	CASSLGYRGQASGANVLTF
TRBJ2-7	15	TRBD1	once	TRBV11-3	CASSAQGQGSYEQYF
TRBJ1-5	11	-	-	TRBV29-1	CSVGAGQPQHF
TRBJ2-3	20	TRBD2	-	TRBV12-3/TRBV12-4	CASSSLQGKVTSGSSDTQYF
TRBJ2-3	14	-	many	TRBV19	CASTERWSTDTQYF
TRBJ1-1	17	TRBD1	-	TRBV6-2/TRBV6-3	CASSYLLGQGLNTEAFF
TRBJ2-1	15	TRBD2	few	TRBV20-1	CSARVGGRDYNEQFF
TRBJ2-3	14	TRBD2	-	TRBV5-4	CASSTSGTSSTQYF
TRBJ2-7	16	TRBD1	-	TRBV7-2	CASSLSLGTGAYEQYF
TRBJ2-5	14	-	many	TRBV3-1	CASSPRRKQETQYF